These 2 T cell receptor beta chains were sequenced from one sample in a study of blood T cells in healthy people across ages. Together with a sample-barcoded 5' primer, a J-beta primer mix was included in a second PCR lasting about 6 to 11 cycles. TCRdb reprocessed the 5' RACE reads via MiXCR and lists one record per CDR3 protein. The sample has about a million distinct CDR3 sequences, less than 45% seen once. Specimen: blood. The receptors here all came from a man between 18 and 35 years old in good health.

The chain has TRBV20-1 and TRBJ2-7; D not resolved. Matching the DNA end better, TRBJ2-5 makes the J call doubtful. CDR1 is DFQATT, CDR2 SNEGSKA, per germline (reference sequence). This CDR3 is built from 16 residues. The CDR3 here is CSASPLKASAPKTQYF. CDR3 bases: TGCAGTGCTTCCCCCTTAAAGGCCTCGGCCCCAAAGACCCAGTACTTC.

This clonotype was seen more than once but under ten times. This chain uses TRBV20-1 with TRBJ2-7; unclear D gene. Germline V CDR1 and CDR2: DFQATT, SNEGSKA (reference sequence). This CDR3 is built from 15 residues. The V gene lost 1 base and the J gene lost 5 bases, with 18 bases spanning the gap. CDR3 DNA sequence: TGCAGTGCTAGAGGGGGAACACTACCCATCCACGAGCAGTACTTC. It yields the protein CSARGGTLPIHEQYF.